What follows are 3 T cell receptor beta chains derived from one specimen sequenced in a study of CXCR3-negative and CXCR3-positive naive CD8 T cells. Overall study results and limits: Compared with CXCR3-negative naive cells, CXCR3-positive naive cells showed more hydrophobic TRB CDR3s.

Their recognized antigens are unknown. The TRB cDNA libraries were prepared by 5' RACE with UMI labels. TCRdb reprocessed the 5' RACE reads, with one entry per CDR3 protein and no DNA. The sample's table shows approximately 89,000 distinct CDR3 sequences. The sequencing input was naive CXCR3+ CD8+ T cells from blood. The sample's subset: CD45RO-CCR7+CD27+CD95- naive CD8+ T cells expressing CXCR3 (TNR3+). These receptors were obtained from a human donor in good health. Some clones in this sample may be carry-over from other donors' samples.

The chain combines TRBV14 with TRBJ2-1. The CDR3 is 13 amino acids. Germline V gene sequence: CDR1 SGHDN, CDR2 FVKESK. The CDR3 protein is CASSRVKLGEQFF.

This chain joins TRBV29-1 and TRBJ2-7; TCRdb indicates TRBD1, and absent DNA this call remains unverified. CDR3 length: 13 amino acids. From germline, CDR1 is SQVTM and CDR2 ANQGSEA. CDR3 loop: CSVEEDNLPEKYF.

CDR3 amino acids: CASRPWGALNVLTF. The chain employs TRBV11-1 and TRBJ2-6; the D gene TCRdb calls, TRBD2, cannot be checked with no DNA. The CDR3 is made up of 14 amino acids. The germline V gene encodes CDR1 SGHAT and CDR2 FQDESV (reference sequence).